The 12 T cell receptor beta chains reported below all come from one sample, sequenced in a study of identical twins. MiXCR, applied by TCRdb to the 5' RACE reads, yields one record per CDR3 protein. The data contain 200,000 to 250,000 distinct CDR3 sequences, roughly an eighth of them seen just once; the ten biggest clones take up 4% to 5%. A further study also used this sample, focusing on yellow fever vaccine responses in identical twins.

Sample: memory (CD45RO+) T cells sorted from blood. The source of these receptors is a woman aged 18-29 years in good health.

V usage is TRBV5-5 and J usage is TRBJ2-5, with 9 nucleotides matching TRBD1. The trim removed 2 bases at V and 1 base at J, leaving 6 bases unmatched. Germline CDR1 reads SGHKS; CDR2 reads YYEKEE (reference sequence). This CDR3 region has 16 residues. In nucleotides, the CDR3 is TGTGCCAGCAGCTTACAGGGGGCGCGGGGCCAAGAGACCCAGTACTTC. Translation gives CASSLQGARGQETQYF.

This clonotype was counted a few times. J is TRBJ1-2 and V is TRBV5-6; D remains unclear. Trimming removed 0 bases at V and 5 bases at J, with 17 bases between. There are 16 residues in the CDR3. The V gene's germline CDR1 is SGHDT and CDR2 YYEEEE. CDR3 residues: CASSLDVTAARYGYTF. DNA for the CDR3: TGTGCCAGCAGCTTGGATGTGACGGCCGCAAGGTATGGCTACACCTTC.

The J gene is TRBJ2-1, the V gene TRBV3-1, with 9 bases identical to TRBD2. V was pared by 4 bases and J by 7 bases, with 14 bases of the junction left unmatched. The CDR3 has 17 residues. Germline lookup yields CDR1 LGHDT and CDR2 YNNKEL (reference sequence). The CDR3, as DNA: TGTGCCAGCAGCCTCTTAGGGATCCTAGCGGGGCAGAATGAGCAGTTCTTC. The encoded protein is CASSLLGILAGQNEQFF.

In DNA, the CDR3 is TGTGCCAGCAGCGTAGGTACAGGGAACTACGAGCAGTACTTC. It specifies CASSVGTGNYEQYF. The V and J genes are TRBV9 and TRBJ2-7; D possibly corresponds to TRBD1 (6 bases). The CDR3 extends over 14 amino acids. Trimming took off 0 bases at V and 3 bases at J, with 10 bases between the two ends. Germline V gene sequence: CDR1 SGDLS, CDR2 YYNGEE.

The gene calls are TRBV7-2 and TRBJ2-1; D perhaps matches TRBD2 (6 bases). Germline V lookup: CDR1 SGHTA, CDR2 FQGNSA. The CDR3 covers 14 residues. V gave up 5 bases and J gave up 5 bases, with 13 bases separating them. This CDR3 is CASSMSGRNNEQFF. Here the CDR3 DNA reads TGTGCCAGCAGCATGAGCGGGCGAAACAATGAGCAGTTCTTC.

This clonotype appeared many times. The J gene is TRBJ2-7, the V gene TRBV15; D is unclear. CDR3 length: 17 residues. V was trimmed by 1 base and J by 5 bases, leaving 21 bases between them. The germline gives CDR1 LNHNV, CDR2 YYDKDF (reference sequence). The CDR3 loop reads CATSRAAYLAKEDEQYF. For the CDR3, the DNA is TGTGCCACCAGCAGAGCCGCATACTTGGCAAAAGAGGACGAGCAGTACTTC.

The table lists this clonotype with a few counts. The chain has TRBV29-1 and TRBJ2-3; 9 bases map to TRBD2. J was trimmed by 5 bases and V by 8 bases; bases with no gene match: 14. The CDR3 consists of 15 residues. CDR1 is SQVTM, CDR2 ANQGSEA, per germline. CDR3 DNA: TGCAGCTCCCGGCCTAGCGGGAAAGTCGTAGATACGCAGTATTTT. Translation gives CSSRPSGKVVDTQYF.

The chain links TRBV2 to TRBJ2-7; 7 positions match TRBD2. Trimming took 7 bases from V and 4 from J; bases not matched to a gene: 1. This CDR3 has 11 residues. The germline V gene has CDR1 SNHLY and CDR2 FYNNEI. CDR3 protein: CASTGRYEQYF. The CDR3 nucleotides read TGTGCCAGCACCGGGAGGTACGAGCAGTACTTC. The entire variable domain, with the rest obtained from reference TRBV2 and TRBJ2-7, is as follows: EPEVTQTPSHQVTQMGQEVILRCVPISNHLYFYWYRQILGQKVEFLVSFYNNEISEKSEIFDDQFSVERPDGSNFTLKIRSTKLEDSAMYFCASTGRYEQYFGPGTRLTVT.

This clonotype was detected many times. The rearrangement uses TRBV11-2 and TRBJ2-3; TRBD1 matches at 9 bases. After removal of 6 bases from V and 5 bases from J, the junction contained 24 bases not matched to a gene. The CDR3 totals 20 residues. CDR1 SGHAT and CDR2 FQNNGV come from the germline V gene. This CDR3 reads CASSSRAFTGGESRQDTQYF. The CDR3 DNA sequence: TGTGCCAGCAGTTCTAGGGCATTCACAGGGGGCGAATCCCGGCAAGATACGCAGTATTTT.

This CDR3 reads CASSRRTGEGETQYF. The CDR3, as DNA: TGTGCCAGCAGCCGCCGGACAGGGGAGGGGGAGACCCAGTACTTC. V gene TRBV7-2 combines with J gene TRBJ2-5; the match to TRBD1 covers 9 bases. Germline V gene data show CDR1 as SGHTA and CDR2 as FQGNSA. The CDR3 is 15 residues long. After removal of 5 bases from V and 5 bases from J, the junction contained 9 bases not matched to a gene.

The genes are TRBV18 and TRBJ2-3; D is uncertain. This CDR3 has 15 amino acids. With 0 bases removed from V and 2 bases from J, the gap between germline ends came to 9 bases. From germline, CDR1 is KGHSH and CDR2 LQKENI. DNA of the CDR3: TGTGCCAGCTCACCACCTTCCTTATACACAGATACGCAGTATTTT. Translating gives CASSPPSLYTDTQYF.

This clonotype was detected only a few times. The gene calls are TRBV5-6 and TRBJ2-3, with TRBD1 matching 7 bases. Germline V gene lookup returns CDR1 SGHDT and CDR2 YYEEEE. Trimming at V came to 2 bases and at J to 5 bases, leaving 11 bases not matched to a gene. This CDR3 contains 16 residues. In DNA form, the CDR3 reads TGTGCCAGCAGCTTAGGGCGATCAGGGGGAAGAGATACGCAGTATTTT. Amino acids: CASSLGRSGGRDTQYF.